The rows below give T cell receptor beta chains drawn from one sample of a study of long-term antiretroviral therapy in people with HIV. Only in-frame clones appear in the TCRdb table, and some are missing; sequencing was by immunoSEQ multiplex PCR. Of 23,000 or so clones listed, 75% to 85% were seen once; the top ten hold approximately 4.9%. Sequencing was performed on unsorted PBMCs, taken 0.5 years after starting antiretroviral therapy. Receptors were obtained from a woman aged 35 to 49 with HIV. CDR3s include the opening cysteine and the closing phenylalanine or tryptophan. A D gene is named only where the DNA matches it firmly. Size is omitted from some rows. Given values are once, few, many or a class for expanded clones.

few | TRBJ2-7 | TRBV27 | NA | TGTGCCAGCAGTTTCCCCGACGGCGAGCAGTACTTC | CASSFPDGEQYF
NA | TRBJ2-3 | TRBV5-4 | TRBD2 | TGTGCCAGCAGCTCGACGGGACTAACCACAGATACGCAGTATTTT | CASSSTGLTTDTQYF
NA | TRBJ1-2 | TRBV28 | NA | TGTGGCTGCTCCGCTAACTATGGCTACACCTTC | CGCSANYGYTF
few | TRBJ2-7 | TRBV28 | NA | TGTGCCACCTTGGACAGGGAGGGCTACGAGCAGTACTTC | CATLDREGYEQYF
NA | TRBJ2-7 | TRBV7-9 | NA | TGTGCCAGCAGCTTTGGATCGGAAGGGTACGAGCAGTACTTC | CASSFGSEGYEQYF
few | TRBJ2-7 | TRBV5-5 | NA | TGTGCCAGCAGCTCACCGGGACAAGGAGCCTACGAGCAGTACTTC | CASSSPGQGAYEQYF
NA | TRBJ2-3 | TRBV9 | TRBD2 | TGTGCCAGCAGCCAGCGGGGGGACACAGATACGCAGTATTTT | CASSQRGDTDTQYF
NA | TRBJ1-4 | TRBV6-5 | NA | TGTGCCAGCGGGACGCAGAATGAAAAACTGTTTTTT | CASGTQNEKLFF
NA | TRBJ1-3 | TRBV28 | TRBD1 | TGTGCCAGCACCCTGGGACAGGGGTCCGGAAACACCATATATTTT | CASTLGQGSGNTIYF
NA | TRBJ1-4 | TRBV7-2 | NA | TGTGCCAGCAGCATGACCGGGACCTATAATGAAAAACTGTTTTTT | CASSMTGTYNEKLFF
NA | TRBJ2-5 | TRBV6-5 | NA | TGTGCCAGCCAAATCCTCTGGGGGATCGAGACCCAGTACTTC | CASQILWGIETQYF
NA | TRBJ1-2 | TRBV18 | NA | TGTGCCAGCTCACCAATCCGGGGTGAGAAGAGGGGCTACACCTTC | CASSPIRGEKRGYTF
few | TRBJ1-6 | TRBV4-3 | NA | TGCGCCAGCAGCCAAGATCGGGGAAGCAATTCACCCCTCCACTTT | CASSQDRGSNSPLHF
NA | TRBJ2-3 | TRBV4-1 | NA | TGCGCCAGCAGCCGGGGCGGAAGCACAGATACGCAGTATTTT | CASSRGGSTDTQYF
medium-sized | TRBJ1-5 | TRBV9 | TRBD1 | TGTGCCAGCAGCGCGGGGACAGTTAATCAGCCCCAGCATTTT | CASSAGTVNQPQHF
NA | TRBJ2-1 | TRBV6-1 | NA | TGTGCCAGCACGGACAGATCCTACAATGAGCAGTTCTTC | CASTDRSYNEQFF
NA | TRBJ2-4 | TRBV7-9 | TRBD2 | TGTGCCAGCAGCTTAGTTCGGCGGGGGGTTGGCAAAAACATTCAGTACTTC | CASSLVRRGVGKNIQYF
NA | TRBJ2-1 | TRBV5-1 | NA | TGCGCCAGCAGCTTGAATCGGGGAAACTACAATGAGCAGTTCTTC | CASSLNRGNYNEQFF
NA | TRBJ2-1 | TRBV7-2 | NA | TGTGCCAGCAGCTTAGGATTGGCTGAGGGGGAAAATGAGCAGTTCTTC | CASSLGLAEGENEQFF
once | TRBJ1-2 | TRBV7-2 | TRBD1 | TGTGCCAGCAGCTTAGATACCCCTACAGGGGGCGACTATGGCTACACCTTC | CASSLDTPTGGDYGYTF
NA | TRBJ1-6 | TRBV6-1 | NA | TGTGCCAGCAGTGGGGACGGCCCGGGACCCCTCCACTTT | CASSGDGPGPLHF
few | TRBJ1-2 | TRBV4-1 | NA | TGCGCCAGCAGCCAAGAGACTGGGCTGGCACTTTCTTATGGCTACACCTTC | CASSQETGLALSYGYTF
NA | TRBJ1-2 | TRBV6-6 | NA | TGTGCCAGCGGTACAGACGTATATGGCTACACCTTC | CASGTDVYGYTF
few | TRBJ2-2 | TRBV27 | NA | TGTGCCAGCAGTTTATTTATGGCGACCGGGGAGCTGTTTTTT | CASSLFMATGELFF
NA | TRBJ2-5 | TRBV18 | TRBD2 | TGTGCCAGCTCAGCGGGGGGGCAAGAGACCCAGTACTTC | CASSAGGQETQYF
few | TRBJ2-7 | TRBV5-4 | NA | TGTGCCAGCAGCTCCCGGGGTCGGTACGAGCAGTACTTC | CASSSRGRYEQYF
NA | TRBJ2-7 | TRBV18 | TRBD2 | TGTGCCAGCTCCCCCGGGACTAGCGGAGACTACGAGCAGTACTTC | CASSPGTSGDYEQYF
few | TRBJ1-1 | TRBV19 | NA | TGTGCCAGTAGTATAGCACCTGACGGGGACACTGAAGCTTTCTTT | CASSIAPDGDTEAFF
NA | TRBJ2-3 | TRBV6-5 | NA | TGTGCCAGCAGTTACTCGGTAGCGTCAGATACGCAGTATTTT | CASSYSVASDTQYF
NA | TRBJ2-5 | TRBV11-3 | NA | TGTGCCAGCAGCTTAGCCGCGGGACCGAGCCGGGAGACCCAGTACTTC | CASSLAAGPSRETQYF
few | TRBJ2-7 | TRBV5-1 | TRBD1 | TGCGCCAGCAGCAGGGGACAGGGGGATATCTACGAGCAGTACTTC | CASSRGQGDIYEQYF
NA | TRBJ2-1 | TRBV6-5 | NA | TGTGCCAGCAGTTACTCGGTAGGGGTCCCGTACAATGAGCAGTTCTTC | CASSYSVGVPYNEQFF
NA | TRBJ2-2 | TRBV5-1 | NA | TGCGCCAGCAGCTTCAGGGGCGACACCGGGGAGCTGTTTTTT | CASSFRGDTGELFF
NA | TRBJ2-7 | TRBV7-2 | NA | TGTGCCAGCAGCTCAGGTCGGGCAGCTTACGAGCAGTACTTC | CASSSGRAAYEQYF
NA | TRBJ2-5 | TRBV28 | TRBD1 | TGTGCCAGCAGCCCCGCCCGGACAGGCCAAGAGACCCAGTACTTC | CASSPARTGQETQYF
NA | TRBJ2-1 | TRBV4-3 | NA | TGCGCCAGCAGCCAAGACCGGGACGGAGACTACAATGAGCAGTTCTTC | CASSQDRDGDYNEQFF
NA | TRBJ1-1 | TRBV9 | NA | TGTGCCAGCAGCGTAGGGGGGGCAAGGCCAACTGAAGCTTTCTTT | CASSVGGARPTEAFF
NA | TRBJ1-6 | TRBV6-5 | NA | TGTGCCAGCAGCTTTAGGGGTCCCTATAATTCACCCCTCCACTTT | CASSFRGPYNSPLHF
NA | TRBJ1-5 | TRBV4-1 | TRBD1 | TGCGCCAGCAGCCAAGAACCCGGACAGGGGAGTTTAGGGGCCCAGCATTTT | CASSQEPGQGSLGAQHF
NA | TRBJ2-7 | TRBV5-1 | TRBD1 | TGCGCCAGCAGCCGCTTGGGGACAGGGGGCCTCGGCGAGCAGTACTTC | CASSRLGTGGLGEQYF
NA | TRBJ2-5 | TRBV19 | TRBD1 | TGTGCCAGTAGTATAGGGACAGGGAGGCAAAGAGTGGGGGAAGAGACCCAGTACTTC | CASSIGTGRQRVGEETQYF
once | TRBJ1-1 | TRBV5-1 | NA | TGCGCCAGCAGCTACTCACCGAACACTGAAGCTTTCTTT | CASSYSPNTEAFF
few | TRBJ1-5 | TRBV7-2 | NA | TGTGCCAGCAACCGGGACGAAAATCAGCCCCAGCATTTT | CASNRDENQPQHF
NA | TRBJ1-6 | TRBV4-3 | TRBD1 | TGCGCCAGCAGCCAGCGGGGGACAGATAATTCACCCCTCCACTTT | CASSQRGTDNSPLHF
NA | TRBJ1-2 | TRBV7-6 | NA | TGTGCCAGTTCGAGTGCACAGGGCTTAGACTATGGCTACACCTTC | CASSSAQGLDYGYTF
few | TRBJ1-2 | TRBV19 | NA | TGTGCCAGTAGTAGTAACAGCCGATACTATGGCTACACCTTC | CASSSNSRYYGYTF